A selection of T cell receptor beta chains follows, all from one sample in a study of shared clonotypes between healthy human individuals. This table comes from immunoSEQ multiplex PCR, and its TCRdb copy is limited to in-frame clones, with some not included. The sample carries under 600,000 clones, roughly 85% recorded once. Input material: PBMCs. The origin of the receptors is a woman aged 35 to 49 in good health. Some clones in this sample may be carry-over from other donors' samples. CDR3s include the opening cysteine and the closing phenylalanine or tryptophan. The order of the fields is J gene, V gene, D gene, clone size, CDR3 protein, CDR3 DNA. The D gene is left open where the match is weak. Size is stated for part of the rows, as once, few or many counts, or as a class when the clone is expanded.

>TRBJ1-1|TRBV18|TRBD1|once
CASSPTGGTEAFF
TGTGCCAGCTCACCAACAGGGGGCACTGAAGCTTTCTTT
>TRBJ2-2|TRBV7-2|-|-
CASSLAAGNTGELFF
TGTGCCAGCAGCTTAGCGGCCGGGAACACCGGGGAGCTGTTTTTT
>TRBJ1-5|TRBV4-1|TRBD1|-
CASSQGWTGHSNQPQHF
TGCGCCAGCAGCCAAGGTTGGACAGGGCACAGCAATCAGCCCCAGCATTTT
>TRBJ2-1|TRBV27|TRBD2|-
CASSPRLARALSSYNEQFF
TGTGCCAGCAGTCCCCGACTAGCCAGGGCCCTAAGCTCCTACAATGAGCAGTTCTTC
>TRBJ1-3|TRBV18|-|-
CASSTGSSGNTIYF
TGTGCCAGCTCAACAGGGAGCTCTGGAAACACCATATATTTT
>TRBJ2-1|TRBV11-1|-|many
CASSHYQHNEQFF
TGTGCCAGCAGCCATTATCAGCACAATGAGCAGTTCTTC
>TRBJ2-3|TRBV28|-|-
CASVGQGPLSTDTQYF
TGTGCCAGCGTTGGGCAGGGACCCCTTAGCACAGATACGCAGTATTTT
>TRBJ1-2|TRBV30|-|-
CAGRAPPSTMYDGYTF
TGTGCCGGTCGGGCACCCCCGTCCACGATGTACGATGGCTACACCTTC
>TRBJ1-5|TRBV28|TRBD1|-
CASRPARQGHQPQHF
TGTGCCAGCAGACCCGCGCGACAGGGACACCAGCCCCAGCATTTT
>TRBJ2-1|TRBV6-6|TRBD2|-
CASRTGTTNNEQFF
TGTGCCAGCAGAACCGGGACTACCAACAATGAGCAGTTCTTC
>TRBJ2-7|TRBV7-2|-|few
CASSLARNYEQYF
TGTGCCAGCAGCTTAGCGCGGAACTACGAGCAGTACTTC
>TRBJ1-1|TRBV30|TRBD1|-
CAWNRGVVNTEAFF
TGTGCCTGGAACAGGGGTGTTGTGAACACTGAAGCTTTCTTT
>TRBJ2-1|TRBV19|TRBD2|-
CASSIVAGARNEQFF
TGTGCCAGTAGTATAGTTGCGGGAGCGCGGAATGAGCAGTTCTTC
>TRBJ1-1|TRBV30|TRBD1|-
CACRGAGGIEAFF
TGTGCCTGCCGGGGCGCAGGGGGTATTGAAGCTTTCTTT
>TRBJ2-1|TRBV7-8|-|-
CASSLARAKQFF
TGTGCCAGCAGCTTAGCGCGGGCAAAGCAGTTCTTC
>TRBJ1-2|TRBV4-2|TRBD1|-
CASSQDTGQGIDYGYTF
TGTGCCAGCAGCCAAGATACGGGACAGGGTATAGACTATGGCTACACCTTC
>TRBJ2-1|TRBV9|TRBD2|medium-sized
CASSPRLAGLNEQFF
TGTGCCAGCAGCCCCCGACTAGCGGGACTGAATGAGCAGTTCTTC
>TRBJ1-1|TRBV20-1|-|-
CSAPGDTEAFF
TGCAGTGCCCCTGGGGACACTGAAGCTTTCTTT
>TRBJ2-2|TRBV5-4|TRBD2|-
CASSPRTSGVLAELFF
TGTGCCAGCTCCCCGCGTACTAGCGGGGTCCTCGCGGAGCTGTTTTTT
>TRBJ2-2|TRBV2|TRBD2|-
CASSEGLAGNTGELFF
TGTGCCAGCAGCGAGGGACTAGCGGGAAACACCGGGGAGCTGTTTTTT
>TRBJ1-1|TRBV7-2|-|few
CASSLAGTTEAFF
TGTGCCAGCAGCTTAGCGGGAACAACTGAAGCTTTCTTT
>TRBJ1-2|TRBV6-5|TRBD1|-
CASSYTRTGGNGYTF
TGTGCCAGCAGTTACACGCGGACAGGGGGCAATGGCTACACCTTC
>TRBJ2-2|TRBV4-1|TRBD2|-
CASSQRKAGPNTGELFF
TGCGCCAGCAGCCAACGAAAAGCGGGACCGAACACCGGGGAGCTGTTTTTT
>TRBJ1-1|TRBV7-9|-|-
CASGGAGRNTEAFF
TGTGCCAGCGGGGGGGCCGGAAGGAACACTGAAGCTTTCTTT
>TRBJ1-1|TRBV18|-|-
CASSQNTGGAHTEAFF
TGTGCCAGCTCCCAGAATACGGGGGGGGCACACACTGAAGCTTTCTTT
>TRBJ1-1|TRBV28|-|-
CASSPPRGWNTEAFF
TGTGCCAGCAGTCCCCCCCGAGGGTGGAACACTGAAGCTTTCTTT
>TRBJ1-1|TRBV5-1|-|few
CASSPSYRERDTEAFF
TGCGCCAGCAGCCCGAGTTACAGGGAAAGAGACACTGAAGCTTTCTTT